These 27 T cell receptor beta chains were sequenced from one sample in a study of blood T cells in healthy people across ages. Together with a sample-barcoded 5' primer, a J-beta primer mix was included in a second PCR lasting about 7 to 11 cycles. MiXCR, run by TCRdb on the 5' RACE reads, gives a single entry per CDR3 protein. The table records about 1.1 million distinct CDR3 sequences, less than 45% of them present only once. The sequenced material came from blood. The receptors stem from a man younger than 35 in good health.

This clonotype turned up a few times. This rearrangement joins TRBV7-9 to TRBJ2-1, with D perhaps matching TRBD1 (6 bases). The DNA matches TRBJ2-7 better at its end, which makes the J call doubtful. The CDR3 sequence is 17 residues long. Per germline, CDR1 SEHNR and CDR2 FQNEAQ (reference sequence). This CDR3 is CASSPIGTTSSYNEQYF. CDR3 nucleotide sequence: TGTGCCAGCAGCCCAATCGGGACAACGAGCTCCTACAATGAGCAGTACTTC.

The gene calls are TRBV2 and TRBJ2-3; D is possibly TRBD1 (5 bases). The germline CDR1 and CDR2 sequences are SNHLY and FYNNEI. CDR3 size: 14 residues. V dropped 4 bases and J dropped 3 bases, with 11 bases sitting between them. The CDR3 sequence is CASSVPRVTDTQYF. The CDR3 region has the DNA TGTGCCAGCAGTGTGCCCAGGGTGACAGATACGCAGTATTTT.

The rearrangement links TRBV12-3 or TRBV12-4 to TRBJ1-6; D may be TRBD1 (6 bases). V was pared by 11 bases and J by 0 bases, with 11 bases between. This CDR3 is built from 14 residues. DNA for the CDR3: TGTGCCTCCCAGGGGAGCTCCTATAATTCACCCCTCCACTTT. Protein: CASQGSSYNSPLHF.

The chain links TRBV4-3 to TRBJ2-2, with TRBD2 matching over 9 bases. The junction had 9 bases not matched to a gene; V was cut back by 1 base and J by 0 bases. Germline loops: CDR1 LGHNA, CDR2 YSLEER. The CDR3 has 19 residues. CDR3 loop: CASSQVAAGGSTNTGELFF. The CDR3 region has the DNA TGCGCCAGCAGCCAAGTTGCAGCGGGGGGAAGTACGAACACCGGGGAGCTGTTTTTT.

This clonotype was seen a handful of times. This chain joins TRBV9 and TRBJ2-1, with D possibly matching TRBD2 (6 bases). This CDR3 has 16 amino acids. V was shortened by 3 bases and J by 4 bases, with 17 bases between the two germline ends. Germline V gene lookup returns CDR1 SGDLS and CDR2 YYNGEE. CDR3 protein: CASSGKGRGSYNEQFF. The CDR3 DNA sequence: TGTGCCAGCAGCGGGAAAGGACGGGGGAGTTACAATGAGCAGTTCTTC.

This clonotype was counted a few times. This rearrangement joins TRBV6-6 to TRBJ2-1; 15 nucleotides align to TRBD2. Germline V gene sequence: CDR1 MNHNY, CDR2 SVGAGI (reference sequence). The CDR3 is made up of 15 amino acids. V was pared by 4 bases and J by 10 bases, with 5 bases of the junction left unmatched. Here the CDR3 reads CASSWTSGGAEEQFF. The CDR3 nucleotides read TGTGCCAGCAGTTGGACTAGCGGGGGGGCCGAAGAGCAGTTCTTC.

The sample holds many counts of this clonotype. V usage is TRBV7-2 and J usage is TRBJ2-3; D is ambiguous. Germline V CDR1 and CDR2: SGHTA, FQGNSA. CDR3 length: 15 residues. Trimming pared 3 bases from V and 1 base from J, leaving 11 bases between. Here the CDR3 reads CASSLDGYGTDTQYF. The CDR3 nucleotides read TGTGCCAGCAGCTTGGACGGGTATGGCACAGATACGCAGTATTTT.

This clonotype turned up a few times. The chain combines TRBV7-2 with TRBJ2-1; D uncertain. The CDR3 has 14 residues. V shed 0 bases and J shed 8 bases, with 11 bases lying between them. In germline, CDR1 is SGHTA, CDR2 FQGNSA. The CDR3 reads CASSLARVLDEQFF. The CDR3 DNA reads TGTGCCAGCAGCTTAGCCCGGGTCTTAGATGAGCAGTTCTTC. The entire variable domain, with the rest obtained from reference TRBV7-2 and TRBJ2-1, is as follows: GAGVSQSPSNKVTEKGKDVELRCDPISGHTALYWYRQSLGQGLEFLIYFQGNSAPDKSGLPSDRFSAERTGGSVSTLTIQRTQQEDSAVYLCASSLARVLDEQFFGPGTRLTVL.

This clonotype has a handful of counts. The junction departs from the called germline gene at one end, perhaps through a read error. The chain uses TRBV12-3 or TRBV12-4 and TRBJ2-5; D is undetermined. CDR3 length: 14 residues. The chain's CDR3 is CASSLRLPQETQYF. The DNA of the CDR3 is TGTGCCAGTAGTTTGCGGCTACCTCAAGAGACCCAGTACTTC.

This sequence joins TRBV20-1 and TRBJ1-1; possible D gene TRBD1, 6 bases. Per germline, CDR1 DFQATT and CDR2 SNEGSKA (reference sequence). The CDR3 is 11 residues long. CDR3 sequence: CSVRGHTEAFF. The DNA for the CDR3 is TGCAGCGTGCGGGGGCACACTGAAGCTTTCTTT.

This clonotype was seen only a few times. The rearrangement uses TRBV6-6 and TRBJ1-1; D call uncertain. This CDR3 has 13 residues. Germline CDR1 MNHNY, CDR2 SVGAGI (reference sequence). The V gene lost 2 bases and the J gene lost 3 bases, with 7 bases spanning the gap. CDR3 loop: CASSYLGDTEAFF. For the CDR3, the DNA is TGTGCCAGCAGTTACCTCGGGGACACTGAAGCTTTCTTT.

The V call is TRBV7-9, the J call TRBJ1-2; TRBD1 aligns across 8 bases. The V gene's germline CDR1 is SEHNR and CDR2 FQNEAQ (reference sequence). Trimming cost V 4 bases and J 3 bases; bases outside gene matches: 4. CDR3 size: 14 residues. CDR3 nucleotides: TGTGCCAGCAGCTACCAGGGGGCATACTATGGCTACACCTTC. It codes for CASSYQGAYYGYTF. The full variable domain, its missing parts supplied by reference TRBV7-9 and TRBJ1-2, is DTGVSQNPRHKITKRGQNVTFRCDPISEHNRLYWYRQTLGQGPEFLTYFQNEAQLEKSRLLSDRFSAERPKGSFSTLEIQRTEQGDSAMYLCASSYQGAYYGYTFGSGTRLTVV.

The CDR3: CASSPRLAGLSNEQFF. CDR3 bases: TGTGCCAGCAGTCCTAGACTAGCAGGACTATCGAATGAGCAGTTCTTC. The chain combines TRBV28 with TRBJ2-1; 7 bases are a match to TRBD2. The CDR3 is 16 residues long. Germline CDR1 and CDR2: MDHEN and SYDVKM. V was clipped by 5 bases and J by 7 bases; unmatched bases: 14.

The rearrangement joins TRBV5-1 to TRBJ2-2; a possible D gene is TRBD2 (5 bases). Germline V CDR1 and CDR2: SGHRS, YFSETQ. Trimming left V 5 bases short and J 6 bases short, with 11 bases between. CDR3 length: 13 residues. CDR3 sequence (DNA): TGCGCCAGCAGGGAGGCGGAAGCCGGGGAGCTGTTTTTT. As protein: CASREAEAGELFF.

The V call is TRBV19, the J call TRBJ2-4, with D perhaps TRBD1 (6 bases). The V end was cut by 3 bases, the J end by 7 bases, with 16 bases between. The CDR3 is made up of 15 amino acids. CDR1 and CDR2 (germline): LNHDA, SQIVND (reference sequence). The CDR3 sequence: CASSIGRGTGNIQYF. Here the CDR3 DNA reads TGTGCCAGTAGTATTGGCAGGGGAACAGGGAACATTCAGTACTTC.

This clonotype was seen a few times. Mismatch with germline at one junction end may stem from a read error. The V gene is TRBV7-9, the J gene TRBJ2-3; D remains ambiguous. This CDR3 has 13 residues. Germline V gene data show CDR1 as SEHNR and CDR2 as FQNEAQ (reference sequence). For the CDR3, the DNA is TGTACCAGCAGCTTAGACTCCACAGATACGCAGTATTTT. Its protein product is CTSSLDSTDTQYF.

This sequence joins TRBV7-2 and TRBJ2-7, with D hard to call. The J call may be in error: the DNA end matches TRBJ2-5 better. Germline loops: CDR1 SGHTA, CDR2 FQGNSA. This CDR3 contains 13 residues. CDR3 DNA sequence: TGTGCCAGCAGCTTAGGAGAGGCAGTGACCCAGTACTTC. Protein: CASSLGEAVTQYF.

The chain links TRBV6-5 to TRBJ2-1; D remains unclear. Germline CDR1 MNHEY, CDR2 SVGAGI. V was shortened by 6 bases and J by 0 bases, with 9 bases between the two germline ends. The CDR3 extends over 14 amino acids. Here the CDR3 reads CASRNSFSYNEQFF. DNA for the CDR3: TGTGCCAGCAGGAACAGCTTCTCCTACAATGAGCAGTTCTTC.

J is TRBJ2-6 and V is TRBV6-2 or TRBV6-3, with TRBD1 identical over 10 bases. Germline V gene sequence: CDR1 MNHEY, CDR2 SVGEGT. Trimming removed 4 bases from V and 3 bases from J; junction bases left unmatched: 3. The CDR3 contains 16 residues. CDR3 residues: CASSSDRGLGANVLTF. The DNA of the CDR3 is TGTGCCAGCAGTTCCGACAGGGGGCTTGGGGCCAACGTCCTGACTTTC.

The CDR3 bases are TGTGCCAGCAGCCCTGCCCGGGGGGTCAGCACAGATACGCAGTATTTT. Translated, it gives CASSPARGVSTDTQYF. This chain joins TRBV7-9 and TRBJ2-3, with TRBD2 identical over 7 bases. Germline lookup yields CDR1 SEHNR and CDR2 FQNEAQ (reference sequence). J gave up 0 bases and V 5 bases, and 8 bases lay outside the gene matches. This CDR3 spans 16 amino acids.

The chain links TRBV15 to TRBJ1-4, with D maybe TRBD1 (6 bases). Trimming stripped 5 bases from V and 5 bases from J, with 15 bases between. Germline lookup yields CDR1 LNHNV and CDR2 YYDKDF (reference sequence). The CDR3 loop spans 15 amino acids. Here the CDR3 DNA reads TGTGCCACCAGCCCTAGGACAGCTGAAAATGAAAAACTGTTTTTT. Translation gives CATSPRTAENEKLFF.

This clonotype was observed a handful of times. J is TRBJ1-5 and V is TRBV7-9; unclear D gene. This CDR3 contains 14 residues. Deletions cut 2 bases from V and 5 bases from J, with 10 bases between. Germline assignment: CDR1 SEHNR and CDR2 FQNEAQ (reference sequence). In DNA, the CDR3 is TGTGCCAGCAGCTTAAGGGCAGTTGATCAGCCCCAGCATTTT. Its protein product is CASSLRAVDQPQHF.

Turning to this clonotype: A read error may produce the germline difference seen at one junction end. The chain uses TRBV5-1 and TRBJ2-2; possible D gene TRBD2, 6 bases. The germline CDR1 and CDR2 sequences are SGHRS and YFSETQ. The CDR3 is 16 residues long. Here the CDR3 reads CAGSPRPGTNTGELFF. CDR3 nucleotides: TGCGCCGGCAGCCCCCGGCCCGGGACTAACACCGGGGAGCTGTTTTTT.

This chain links TRBV4-3 with TRBJ2-5; 9 bases line up with TRBD2. The germline CDR1 and CDR2 sequences are LGHNA and YSLEER. The V segment lost 4 bases and the J segment 5 bases; nucleotides outside the gene matches: 8. This CDR3 comprises 15 residues. The CDR3 coding sequence is TGCGCCAGCAGCCCAGCTAGCGGGGTGCGGGAGACCCAGTACTTC. Amino acid sequence: CASSPASGVRETQYF.

Details on this clonotype: Being one base from a much bigger clone, this may be a read error. The J gene is TRBJ1-2, the V gene TRBV5-1, with a possible D match to TRBD1 (6 bases). Germline values: CDR1 SGHRS, CDR2 YFSETQ. This CDR3 contains 15 residues. The CDR3 DNA reads as TGCGCCAGCAACTTGGAATGGACAGCTAACTATGGCTACACCTTC. Residues: CASNLEWTANYGYTF.

This chain joins TRBV6-1 and TRBJ2-2, with 7 positions matching TRBD1. V dropped 6 bases and J dropped 4; count of bases not matched to a gene: 14. This CDR3 region has 17 residues. In germline, CDR1 is MNHNS, CDR2 SASEGT. CDR3 in DNA: TGTGCCAGCAGCTCAAAAGGGACAGCCTCGGTCACCGGGGAGCTGTTTTTT. Encoded protein: CASSSKGTASVTGELFF.

This clonotype occurred a few times. The V and J genes are TRBV7-9 and TRBJ2-1; D possibly matches TRBD1 or TRBD2 (5 bases each). The CDR3 runs 18 residues. V was trimmed by 4 bases and J by 0 bases, leaving 19 bases between them. Germline V gene lookup returns CDR1 SEHNR and CDR2 FQNEAQ (reference sequence). Here the CDR3 DNA reads TGTGCCAGCAGCTCAAGTTCCGGGACGGCTAGCTCCTACAATGAGCAGTTCTTC. Encoded protein: CASSSSSGTASSYNEQFF.